This TCR beta chain was identified during a study of Ad26.COV2.S vaccination and SARS-CoV-2 variants listed by TCRdb under 2021. Concerning the study at large: Vaccine-arm donors came from COV1001, a multicentre, randomized, double-blind, placebo-controlled phase I-IIa trial of Ad26.COV2.S in healthy adults. Ad26.COV2.S was given intramuscularly at 5x10^10 or 1x10^11 viral particles, as a single shot or as two shots 56 days apart. TCRbeta repertoire sequencing served as the tool for gauging how specific and how broad the SARS-CoV-2-reactive T cell receptors were following Ad26.COV2.S vaccination. The TCR-sequenced set comprised approximately 30 samples: some 20 Ad26.COV2.S vaccine recipients, 5 placebo recipients and 8 SARS-CoV-2 convalescent individuals. Trial participants were randomized into five groups of five: low-dose or high-dose Ad26.COV2.S given once or twice, or placebo on both occasions. Throughout the experiments and outcome assessment, investigators stayed blinded to trial group allocation. What the study reported, not specific to this receptor: The study was not powered for comparison of responses between vaccine doses or regimens. After vaccination, spike-specific CD8+ and CD4+ T cell responses were reported to show substantial breadth. Vaccine and placebo recipients had comparable non-spike TCR breadth, which fits with the vaccine containing only spike. The authors noted that total T cell responses may have been underestimated by the TCR breadth and depth analyses. Ad26.COV2.S recipients had higher spike-specific TCR breadth than placebo recipients (P = 0.0014).

TCRbeta CDR3 regions were sequenced with the immunoSEQ Assay. After extraction, genomic DNA underwent amplification by bias-controlled multiplex PCR, followed by high-throughput sequencing. In the authors' own workflow: To quantify the absolute abundance of each unique TCRbeta CDR3 region, sequences were collapsed and filtered. T cell fraction was estimated by normalizing TCRbeta template counts to usable DNA, with usable DNA measured through amplification of reference genes found in all nucleated cells. Repertoire TCRs were annotated as SARS-CoV-2-specific by exact matching of V gene, CDR3 amino acid sequence and J gene to a known reactive TCR set. MIRA supplied the reference SARS-CoV-2 TCR set, which was filtered for enrichment in COVID-19-positive ImmuneCODE repertoires so that public or cross-reactive TCRs were removed. Drawing on the MIRA antigens, annotated TCRs were analysed further at the level of specific ORF or position within ORF. Breadth was defined as annotated unique rearrangements over total unique productive rearrangements; depth was the summed frequency of those rearrangements. Group comparisons of TCR breadth used two-sided Wilcoxon rank-sum tests. The immuneACCESS repertoire file appears here via TCRdb, limited to in-frame rearrangements. These files lack a portion of the clones; in checked studies, under half of the deficit traces to unresolved V genes, and the cause of the others is not known. V and J calls and clone size are given by that table; D and trimming were obtained from the DNA. For this sample the table gives roughly 500,000 clones, of which around 88% were detected only once. The ten largest account for around 13% of the sample.

The treatment or condition label on this specimen signifies: around 19 received Ad26.COV2.S at low or high dose, single or two shots; about 5 received placebo; per-sample allocation not given. For vaccine and placebo recipients, the sequenced repertoires came from samples collected on day 63 after the first injection. Cohort 1b enrolled 25 to 30 adults aged 18-55 years at a single site in Boston, USA, between 29 July and 7 August 2020. As a vaccine, Ad26.COV2.S was a replication-incompetent adenovirus type 26 vector that expressed a prefusion-stabilized SARS-CoV-2 spike protein derived from the original Wuhan strain. For this clone: Its antigen specificity is not known. Base qualities are not recorded, but no much larger clone differs from it by a single base.

Trimming accounts for 3 bases at V and 2 bases at J, while the number of junction bases matched to no gene is 2. From the cysteine up to the phenylalanine, the CDR3 has a length of 15 residues. Only CDR3 DNA remains: 45 bases, in frame from the first base. CDR1 and CDR2, looked up from the germline V gene, are SGHRS and YFSETQ. Here the chain combines TRBV5-1 and TRBJ2-1, with 10 middle bases fitting TRBD2. The receptor was derived from a person between 18 and 65 years old who received the Ad26.COV2.S COVID-19 vaccine or a placebo. This specimen was peripheral blood, taken in a trial of Ad26.COV2.S vaccine versus placebo. The CDR3 in this case is CASSSGLATYNEQFF. The nucleotides are TGCGCCAGCAGCTCGGGACTAGCGACCTACAATGAGCAGTTCTTC.